Sequencing of this T cell receptor (beta chain) was carried out in a study of prognosis after radiotherapy for stage I lung cancer. Study context: Newly diagnosed primary stage I lung tumors occurred in roughly 15 patients, and oligometastatic NSCLC after surgical resection of the primary tumor occurred in five or six. Concurrent therapy with stereotactic body radiotherapy was given to no patient. General study results and limits: In patients who developed distant metastases, Shannon entropy measured after stereotactic body radiation therapy was lower, and baseline Shannon entropy was not associated with metastases.

Germline assignment: CDR1 MRHNA and CDR2 SNTAGT. Trimming took off 6 bases at V and 7 bases at J, with 19 bases between the two ends. This CDR3 is built from 15 residues. Regarding this clonotype: As yet, its antigen is unknown. This likely reflects a read error, since a far larger clone is one base away.

Two-round multiplex PCR, the amplification method, yielded TCR beta CDR3 from genomic DNA. Primers specific to each TRBV and TRBJ gene drove first-round PCR. Each CDR3 protein is one row after TCRdb ran MiXCR on the multiplex PCR reads. The repertoire holds 25,000 to 35,000 distinct CDR3 sequences, with around half as singletons. The source material was PBMCs, sampled before or after stereotactic body radiation therapy (not recorded which). This clonotype was sampled from a donor aged 50 or older with non-small cell lung cancer. V and J are TRBV6-4 and TRBJ2-1; no reliable D call. CDR3 bases: TGTGCCAGCAGCCCCAGGAGAGGTGGTTGGAATGAGCAGTTCTTC. Its protein is CASSPRRGGWNEQFF.